This T cell receptor (beta chain) was obtained from a study of blood T cells in healthy people across ages. Next came a second PCR, run for about 7 to 11 cycles, which used a sample-barcoded 5' primer along with a J-beta primer mix. TCRdb fed the 5' RACE reads into MiXCR, producing one record per CDR3 protein. Of about 780,000 distinct CDR3 sequences detected, around 45% appear once; the ten largest clones hold less than 20%. Germline V gene sequence: CDR1 SGHTA, CDR2 FQGNSA. CDR3 length: 13 residues. V was pared by 4 bases and J by 1 base, with 7 bases between. This TCR was sampled from an elderly man in good health. This chain connects TRBV7-2 to TRBJ2-5; D gene ambiguous. The material sequenced was blood. The CDR3 nucleotides are TGTGCCAGCAGCTCGGAGATCCAAGAGACCCAGTACTTC. Its translation is CASSSEIQETQYF. The full variable domain, its missing parts supplied by reference TRBV7-2 and TRBJ2-5, is GAGVSQSPSNKVTEKGKDVELRCDPISGHTALYWYRQSLGQGLEFLIYFQGNSAPDKSGLPSDRFSAERTGGSVSTLTIQRTQQEDSAVYLCASSSEIQETQYFGPGTRLLVL.